Listed here is a single T cell receptor beta chain. Its antigen is currently unknown. The sample belongs to a study of T cells in Graves' hyperthyroidism and ophthalmopathy. Whole-study findings and limits: Most clonotypes that expanded in the thyroid above 0.001 also showed up in blood.

From germline, CDR1 is LGHNA and CDR2 YNFKEQ. The V end lost 4 bases, the J end lost 6 bases, and 9 bases lay between the germline ends. This CDR3 has 12 amino acids. Amplification yielded TCR beta CDR3 regions, with RNA transcripts as the source. Using the HTBI primer set, a first-round RT-PCR was run on the TCR CDR3. TCRdb called the multiplex PCR reads again in MiXCR, with one record for every CDR3 protein. Here the sample spans roughly 240,000 distinct CDR3 sequences, 24% being singletons. The receptor was isolated from a woman aged 35 to 49 with Graves' ophthalmopathy. The V and J genes are TRBV4-2 and TRBJ1-2; no reliable D call. The sequenced material came from blood. The CDR3 region is CASSRQMDGYTF. As DNA, the CDR3 is TGTGCCAGCAGCCGACAAATGGATGGCTACACCTTC.